This TCR beta chain was found in a study of post-analysis software for immune sequencing data. Study conclusions and caveats: In patients, about five TRBV segments were more frequent than in controls, with TRBV5-6, TRBV5-1 and TRBV20-1 among them.

The CDR3 has 14 amino acids. Trimming took off 2 bases at V and 4 bases at J, with 14 bases between the two ends. CDR1 SQVTM and CDR2 ANQGSEA come from the germline V gene. Comments on this clonotype: Its antigen is as yet unknown.

Included in the TCR beta cDNA libraries were unique molecular identifiers. Approximately 0.5 million cDNA molecules were recovered from an input of roughly 0.95 to 11 million T cells. Via MiXCR, TCRdb re-called the PCR reads, giving one row per CDR3 protein. The repertoire includes roughly 600,000 distinct CDR3 sequences, 44% of them detected once, and 1.5% to 2% sits in the top ten. Sequenced input: blood. The source of this sequence is a girl aged 5 to 17 with multiple sclerosis. V usage is TRBV29-1 and J usage is TRBJ2-5, with D uncertain. This CDR3 reads CSVEPRQAPETQYF. In nucleotides, the CDR3 is TGCAGCGTTGAACCGCGGCAGGCTCCAGAGACCCAGTACTTC.